This TCR beta chain comes out of a study of blood T cell repertoires in COVID-19. Across the whole study: Samples representing acute and convalescent COVID-19 were sourced from the United States, Italy and Spain.

Some clones are missing from TCRdb's copy, which holds only in-frame ones; the method was immunoSEQ multiplex PCR. The data hold 6,000 or so clones, with 88% observed a single time. J lost 5 bases, V lost 5 bases, and 10 bases had no gene match. The germline CDR1 and CDR2 sequences are MDHEN and SYDVKM. CDR3 size: 15 residues. The genes are TRBV28 and TRBJ2-7; 9 positions match TRBD1. Sequencing input: peripheral blood. This sequence originates from a human donor in a cohort sampled during active COVID-19. This CDR3 is CASSVPGQGDDEQYF. The CDR3 DNA sequence: TGTGCCAGCAGTGTTCCGGGACAGGGTGACGACGAGCAGTACTTC.